These T cell receptor beta chains were read from a single sample in a study of CD8+ T cells in alopecia areata. Libraries were prepared by immunoSEQ multiplex PCR; TCRdb keeps only in-frame clonotypes and omits some of them. The data contain about 210,000 clones, more than 30% of them singletons. The sample here was CD4+ T cells sorted from blood, taken between weeks 30 and 35, from a patient treated with tofacitinib. The receptors come from a human donor with alopecia areata. CDR3s include the opening cysteine and the closing phenylalanine or tryptophan. Fields, in order: D gene, V gene, clone size, J gene, CDR3 protein, CDR3 DNA. The D gene is left open where the match is weak. Only some rows state a clone size, as once, few, many or a class for expanded clones.

d_gene: TRBD1; v_gene: TRBV5-1; abundance: NA; j_gene: TRBJ2-2; CDR3aa: CATRETGATGELFF; CDR3nt: TGCGCCACCAGAGAGACAGGGGCCACCGGGGAGCTGTTTTTT
d_gene: NA; v_gene: TRBV10-3; abundance: few; j_gene: TRBJ1-4; CDR3aa: CAISGQQGRNEKLFF; CDR3nt: TGTGCCATCAGTGGCCAACAGGGAAGGAATGAAAAACTGTTTTTT
d_gene: NA; v_gene: TRBV2; abundance: few; j_gene: TRBJ2-7; CDR3aa: CASRDTGTVYEQYF; CDR3nt: TGTGCCAGCAGAGACACCGGGACGGTCTACGAGCAGTACTTC
d_gene: NA; v_gene: TRBV10-3; abundance: NA; j_gene: TRBJ2-7; CDR3aa: CAIRLYEQYF; CDR3nt: TGTGCCATCAGACTCTACGAGCAGTACTTC
d_gene: NA; v_gene: TRBV6-4; abundance: NA; j_gene: TRBJ2-6; CDR3aa: CASSDTVQVWGANVLTF; CDR3nt: TGTGCCAGCAGTGACACAGTCCAGGTCTGGGGGGCCAACGTCCTGACTTTC
d_gene: NA; v_gene: TRBV5-1; abundance: NA; j_gene: TRBJ2-1; CDR3aa: CASSLSGEAYNEQFF; CDR3nt: TGCGCCAGCAGCTTATCAGGGGAGGCCTACAATGAGCAGTTCTTC
d_gene: NA; v_gene: TRBV5-1; abundance: NA; j_gene: TRBJ1-5; CDR3aa: CASSLGHGGSNQPQHF; CDR3nt: TGCGCCAGCAGCTTGGGCCACGGAGGTAGCAATCAGCCCCAGCATTTT
d_gene: TRBD1; v_gene: TRBV5-1; abundance: few; j_gene: TRBJ1-2; CDR3aa: CASSPGQGGGYTF; CDR3nt: TGCGCCAGCAGCCCGGGACAGGGAGGTGGCTACACCTTC
d_gene: NA; v_gene: TRBV25-1; abundance: NA; j_gene: TRBJ2-7; CDR3aa: CASSESGTSYEQYF; CDR3nt: TGTGCCAGCAGTGAATCGGGGACATCATACGAGCAGTACTTC
d_gene: NA; v_gene: TRBV10-1; abundance: few; j_gene: TRBJ2-2; CDR3aa: CASSEDQRNTGELFF; CDR3nt: TGCGCCAGCAGTGAGGATCAGCGTAACACCGGGGAGCTGTTTTTT
d_gene: NA; v_gene: TRBV6-1; abundance: NA; j_gene: TRBJ1-5; CDR3aa: CASSEGPPQHF; CDR3nt: TGTGCCAGCAGTGAGGGGCCACCCCAGCATTTT
d_gene: NA; v_gene: TRBV6-6; abundance: NA; j_gene: TRBJ2-3; CDR3aa: CASSTGETQYF; CDR3nt: TGTGCCAGCAGTACCGGTGAAACGCAGTATTTT
d_gene: NA; v_gene: TRBV18; abundance: NA; j_gene: TRBJ2-3; CDR3aa: CASSRGTFSTDTQYF; CDR3nt: TGTGCCAGCTCACGGGGGACGTTCAGCACAGATACGCAGTATTTT
d_gene: TRBD1; v_gene: TRBV5-4; abundance: NA; j_gene: TRBJ1-2; CDR3aa: CASSPTGQFYGYTF; CDR3nt: TGTGCCAGCAGCCCGACAGGGCAATTCTATGGCTACACCTTC
d_gene: NA; v_gene: TRBV2; abundance: few; j_gene: TRBJ1-5; CDR3aa: CASREQTGGNQPQHF; CDR3nt: TGTGCCAGCAGGGAACAAACAGGAGGCAATCAGCCCCAGCATTTT
d_gene: NA; v_gene: TRBV9; abundance: few; j_gene: TRBJ2-5; CDR3aa: CASSLQDQETQYF; CDR3nt: TGTGCCAGCAGCTTACAGGACCAAGAGACCCAGTACTTC
d_gene: NA; v_gene: TRBV30; abundance: NA; j_gene: TRBJ1-1; CDR3aa: CAWSGFGTEAFF; CDR3nt: TGTGCCTGGAGTGGGTTTGGAACTGAAGCTTTCTTT
d_gene: NA; v_gene: TRBV9; abundance: few; j_gene: TRBJ2-3; CDR3aa: CASSVDGLSTDTQYF; CDR3nt: TGTGCCAGCAGCGTCGACGGGTTAAGCACAGATACGCAGTATTTT
d_gene: TRBD2; v_gene: TRBV29-1; abundance: few; j_gene: TRBJ2-3; CDR3aa: CSVGGASGQTDTQYF; CDR3nt: TGCAGCGTTGGGGGGGCTAGCGGGCAGACAGATACGCAGTATTTT
d_gene: TRBD1; v_gene: TRBV5-1; abundance: few; j_gene: TRBJ1-1; CDR3aa: CASSGLGGDTEAFF; CDR3nt: TGCGCCAGCAGCGGCCTAGGGGGCGACACTGAAGCTTTCTTT
d_gene: TRBD1; v_gene: TRBV15; abundance: few; j_gene: TRBJ2-7; CDR3aa: CATSRPGTGLTYEQYF; CDR3nt: TGTGCCACCAGCAGGCCCGGGACAGGGCTTACCTACGAGCAGTACTTC
d_gene: TRBD1; v_gene: TRBV6-6; abundance: NA; j_gene: TRBJ2-7; CDR3aa: CASISDRASYEQYF; CDR3nt: TGTGCCAGCATCTCGGACAGGGCCTCCTACGAGCAGTACTTC
d_gene: NA; v_gene: TRBV5-1; abundance: NA; j_gene: TRBJ2-7; CDR3aa: CASSLDRVGFYEQYF; CDR3nt: TGCGCCAGCAGCTTGGACAGGGTGGGGTTCTACGAGCAGTACTTC
d_gene: NA; v_gene: TRBV6-1; abundance: NA; j_gene: TRBJ2-7; CDR3aa: CASSLVELEQYF; CDR3nt: TGTGCCAGCAGTCTCGTCGAGCTCGAGCAGTACTTC
d_gene: NA; v_gene: TRBV25-1; abundance: NA; j_gene: TRBJ1-1; CDR3aa: CASSEYSGGRSTEAFF; CDR3nt: TGTGCCAGCAGTGAATACTCGGGGGGGCGCAGCACTGAAGCTTTCTTT
d_gene: TRBD1; v_gene: TRBV6-6; abundance: NA; j_gene: TRBJ1-5; CDR3aa: CASSSSGGQGNQPQHF; CDR3nt: TGTGCCAGCAGTTCTTCAGGGGGACAGGGCAATCAGCCCCAGCATTTT
d_gene: NA; v_gene: TRBV4-1; abundance: NA; j_gene: TRBJ1-2; CDR3aa: CASSPLGVGYTF; CDR3nt: TGCGCCAGCAGCCCCCTCGGGGTCGGCTACACCTTC
d_gene: NA; v_gene: TRBV5-4; abundance: NA; j_gene: TRBJ2-1; CDR3aa: CASTKTLGGPYNEQFF; CDR3nt: TGTGCCAGCACCAAAACGCTAGGGGGACCCTACAATGAGCAGTTCTTC
d_gene: NA; v_gene: TRBV5-1; abundance: NA; j_gene: TRBJ2-5; CDR3aa: CASNPNQETQYF; CDR3nt: TGCGCCAGCAACCCAAACCAAGAGACCCAGTACTTC
d_gene: TRBD1; v_gene: TRBV14; abundance: NA; j_gene: TRBJ2-7; CDR3aa: CASSPLDRAYYEQYF; CDR3nt: TGTGCCAGCAGCCCGCTGGACAGGGCCTACTACGAGCAGTACTTC
d_gene: NA; v_gene: TRBV29-1; abundance: few; j_gene: TRBJ1-3; CDR3aa: CSVVLAGNTIYF; CDR3nt: TGCAGCGTTGTCCTGGCTGGAAACACCATATATTTT
d_gene: NA; v_gene: TRBV7-2; abundance: few; j_gene: TRBJ2-7; CDR3aa: CASSLSQAVGEQYF; CDR3nt: TGTGCCAGCAGCTTAAGCCAAGCGGTAGGCGAGCAGTACTTC
d_gene: TRBD2; v_gene: TRBV29-1; abundance: NA; j_gene: TRBJ2-5; CDR3aa: CSVEDHGLAVQETQYF; CDR3nt: TGCAGCGTTGAAGACCACGGACTAGCGGTACAAGAGACCCAGTACTTC
d_gene: NA; v_gene: TRBV29-1; abundance: NA; j_gene: TRBJ1-6; CDR3aa: CSVSEGNSPLHF; CDR3nt: TGCAGCGTTAGTGAGGGGAATTCACCCCTCCACTTT
d_gene: TRBD2; v_gene: TRBV11-2; abundance: NA; j_gene: TRBJ2-1; CDR3aa: CASSLGRGSTYNEQFF; CDR3nt: TGTGCCAGCAGCTTAGGGCGGGGGAGCACCTACAATGAGCAGTTCTTC
d_gene: TRBD1; v_gene: TRBV29-1; abundance: NA; j_gene: TRBJ2-1; CDR3aa: CSVDRPFNNEQFF; CDR3nt: TGCAGCGTGGACAGGCCTTTTAACAATGAGCAGTTCTTC
d_gene: TRBD1; v_gene: TRBV7-9; abundance: NA; j_gene: TRBJ1-2; CDR3aa: CASSLWDRGAF; CDR3nt: TGTGCCAGCAGCTTATGGGACAGAGGAGCCTTC
d_gene: TRBD2; v_gene: TRBV2; abundance: NA; j_gene: TRBJ2-3; CDR3aa: CASMLAGTTDTQYF; CDR3nt: TGTGCCAGCATGCTAGCGGGGACCACAGATACGCAGTATTTT
d_gene: NA; v_gene: TRBV29-1; abundance: few; j_gene: TRBJ1-1; CDR3aa: CSVEDLGRGVTEAFF; CDR3nt: TGCAGCGTTGAAGATCTGGGCAGGGGAGTGACTGAAGCTTTCTTT
d_gene: NA; v_gene: TRBV27; abundance: once; j_gene: TRBJ1-2; CDR3aa: CASSLAQGRGYTF; CDR3nt: TGTGCCAGCAGTTTAGCCCAGGGGAGGGGCTACACCTTC
d_gene: NA; v_gene: TRBV2; abundance: few; j_gene: TRBJ2-3; CDR3aa: CASSERPTDTQYF; CDR3nt: TGTGCCAGCAGTGAAAGGCCCACAGATACGCAGTATTTT
d_gene: TRBD1; v_gene: TRBV6-1; abundance: NA; j_gene: TRBJ2-5; CDR3aa: CATQGASWETQYF; CDR3nt: TGTGCCACCCAGGGGGCGTCGTGGGAGACCCAGTACTTC
d_gene: NA; v_gene: TRBV7-8; abundance: few; j_gene: TRBJ2-2; CDR3aa: CASTLLRGGTGELFF; CDR3nt: TGTGCCAGCACGCTTTTACGAGGAGGCACCGGGGAGCTGTTTTTT
d_gene: NA; v_gene: TRBV5-1; abundance: few; j_gene: TRBJ2-6; CDR3aa: CASSLDATRGANVLTF; CDR3nt: TGCGCCAGCAGCTTGGACGCTACCCGGGGGGCCAACGTCCTGACTTTC
d_gene: NA; v_gene: TRBV5-1; abundance: many; j_gene: TRBJ2-3; CDR3aa: CASSSWTGGSADTQYF; CDR3nt: TGCGCCAGCAGCTCCTGGACTGGAGGTTCCGCAGATACGCAGTATTTT
d_gene: NA; v_gene: TRBV7-2; abundance: NA; j_gene: TRBJ1-1; CDR3aa: CASSLYTEAFF; CDR3nt: TGTGCCAGCAGCTTATACACTGAAGCTTTCTTT
d_gene: TRBD1; v_gene: TRBV29-1; abundance: NA; j_gene: TRBJ1-2; CDR3aa: CSVRDRGAGRANYGYTF; CDR3nt: TGCAGCGTTCGCGACAGGGGGGCCGGTCGAGCTAACTATGGCTACACCTTC
d_gene: NA; v_gene: TRBV30; abundance: NA; j_gene: TRBJ2-3; CDR3aa: CAWGPEVTDTQYF; CDR3nt: TGTGCCTGGGGGCCAGAGGTCACAGATACGCAGTATTTT
d_gene: NA; v_gene: TRBV9; abundance: NA; j_gene: TRBJ2-7; CDR3aa: CASSERVGAHEQYF; CDR3nt: TGTGCCAGCAGCGAGAGGGTAGGGGCCCACGAGCAGTACTTC